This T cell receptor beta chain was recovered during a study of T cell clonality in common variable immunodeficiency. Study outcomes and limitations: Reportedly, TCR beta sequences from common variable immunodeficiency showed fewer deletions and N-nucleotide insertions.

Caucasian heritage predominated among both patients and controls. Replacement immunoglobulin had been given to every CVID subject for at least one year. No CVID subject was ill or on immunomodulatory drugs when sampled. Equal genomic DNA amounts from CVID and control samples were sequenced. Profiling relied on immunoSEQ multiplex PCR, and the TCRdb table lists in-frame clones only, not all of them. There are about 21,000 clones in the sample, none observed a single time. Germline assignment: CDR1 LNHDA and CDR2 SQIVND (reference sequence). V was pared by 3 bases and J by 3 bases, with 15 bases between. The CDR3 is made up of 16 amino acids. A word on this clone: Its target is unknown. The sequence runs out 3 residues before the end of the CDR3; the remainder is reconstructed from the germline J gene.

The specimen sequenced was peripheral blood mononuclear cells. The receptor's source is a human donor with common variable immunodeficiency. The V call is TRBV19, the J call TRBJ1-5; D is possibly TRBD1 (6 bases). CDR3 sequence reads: CASSMGGARNNQPQHF. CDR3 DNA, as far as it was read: TGTGCCAGTAGTATGGGGGGGGCGAGAAACAATCAGCCC.